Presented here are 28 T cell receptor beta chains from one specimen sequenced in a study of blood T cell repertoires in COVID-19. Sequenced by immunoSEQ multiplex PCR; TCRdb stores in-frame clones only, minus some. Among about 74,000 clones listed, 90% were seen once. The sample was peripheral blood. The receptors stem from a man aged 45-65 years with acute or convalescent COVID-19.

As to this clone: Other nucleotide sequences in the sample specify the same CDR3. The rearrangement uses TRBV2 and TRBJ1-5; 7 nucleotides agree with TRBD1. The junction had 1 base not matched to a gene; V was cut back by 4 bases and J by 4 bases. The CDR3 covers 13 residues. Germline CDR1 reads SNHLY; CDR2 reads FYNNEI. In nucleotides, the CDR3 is TGTGCCAGCAGTGGACAGGGTAATCAGCCCCAGCATTTT. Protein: CASSGQGNQPQHF. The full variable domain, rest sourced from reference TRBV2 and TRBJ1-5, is EPEVTQTPSHQVTQMGQEVILRCVPISNHLYFYWYRQILGQKVEFLVSFYNNEISEKSEIFDDQFSVERPDGSNFTLKIRSTKLEDSAMYFCASSGQGNQPQHFGDGTRLSIL.

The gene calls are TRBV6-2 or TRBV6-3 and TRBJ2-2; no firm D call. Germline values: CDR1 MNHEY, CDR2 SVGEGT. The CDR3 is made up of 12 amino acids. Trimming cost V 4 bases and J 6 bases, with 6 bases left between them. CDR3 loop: CASSSYPGELFF. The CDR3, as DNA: TGTGCCAGCAGTTCCTACCCCGGGGAGCTGTTTTTT.

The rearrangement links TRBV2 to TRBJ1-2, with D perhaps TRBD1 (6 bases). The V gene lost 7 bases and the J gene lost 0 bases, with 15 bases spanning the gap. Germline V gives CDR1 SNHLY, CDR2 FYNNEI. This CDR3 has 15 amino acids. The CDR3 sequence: CASNKGTRANYGYTF. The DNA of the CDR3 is TGTGCCAGCAATAAAGGGACAAGGGCTAACTATGGCTACACCTTC.

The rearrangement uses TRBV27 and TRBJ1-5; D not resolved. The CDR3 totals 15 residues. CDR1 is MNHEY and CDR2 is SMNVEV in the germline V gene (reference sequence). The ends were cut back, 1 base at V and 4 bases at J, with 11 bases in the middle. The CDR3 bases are TGTGCCAGCAGTTTATTCCACGGAGTAAATCAGCCCCAGCATTTT. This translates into CASSLFHGVNQPQHF.

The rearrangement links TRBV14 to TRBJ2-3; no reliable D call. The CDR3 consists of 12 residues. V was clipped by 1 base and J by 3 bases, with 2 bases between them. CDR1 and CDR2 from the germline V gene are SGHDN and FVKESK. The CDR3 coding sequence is TGTGCCAGCAGCCAAGTAACAGATACGCAGTATTTT. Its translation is CASSQVTDTQYF.

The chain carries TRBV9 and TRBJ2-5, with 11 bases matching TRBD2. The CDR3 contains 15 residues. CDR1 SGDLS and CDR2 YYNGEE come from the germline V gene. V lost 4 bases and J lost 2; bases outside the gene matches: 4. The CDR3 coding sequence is TGTGCCAGCAGCCAGACTAGCGGGGAGCAAGAGACCCAGTACTTC. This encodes CASSQTSGEQETQYF.

The CDR3 DNA follows: TGTGCCAGCAGTGTGAGGACAGACACTGAAGCTTTCTTT. It is translated as CASSVRTDTEAFF. This sequence joins TRBV6-4 and TRBJ1-1; the D gene is possibly TRBD1 (6 bases). The CDR3 runs 13 residues. The V gene lost 4 bases and the J gene lost 3 bases, with 9 bases spanning the gap. From germline, CDR1 is MRHNA and CDR2 SNTAGT.

The CDR3 region is CASSLDASKGAFYNEQFF. The CDR3 coding sequence is TGTGCCAGCAGCTTAGATGCCAGTAAAGGGGCCTTCTACAATGAGCAGTTCTTC. This sequence joins TRBV11-3 and TRBJ2-1; TRBD1 is a possible D gene (5 bases). Germline CDR1 SGHNT, CDR2 YENEEA. This CDR3 has 18 residues. Trimming shortened V by 0 bases and J by 3 bases, and 18 bases separated the two germline ends.

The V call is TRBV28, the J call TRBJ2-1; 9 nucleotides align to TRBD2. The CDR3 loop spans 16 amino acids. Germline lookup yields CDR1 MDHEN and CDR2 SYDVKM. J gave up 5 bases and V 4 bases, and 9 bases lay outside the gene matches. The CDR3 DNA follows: TGTGCCAGCAGTTATACCGCCAGCGGGGGGCACAATGAGCAGTTCTTC. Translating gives CASSYTASGGHNEQFF.

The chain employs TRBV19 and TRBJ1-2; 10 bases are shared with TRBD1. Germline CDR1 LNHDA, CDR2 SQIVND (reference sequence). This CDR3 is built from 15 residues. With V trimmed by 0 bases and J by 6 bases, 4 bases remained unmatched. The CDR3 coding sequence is TGTGCCAGTAGTATAGATCCGGGACAGGGGAATGGCTACACCTTC. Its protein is CASSIDPGQGNGYTF.

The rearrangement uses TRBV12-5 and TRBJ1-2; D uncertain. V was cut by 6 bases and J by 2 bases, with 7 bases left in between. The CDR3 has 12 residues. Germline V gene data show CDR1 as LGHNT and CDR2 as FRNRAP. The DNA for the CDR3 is TGTGCTAGTGGGGTCGGGAACTATGGCTACACCTTC. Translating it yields CASGVGNYGYTF.

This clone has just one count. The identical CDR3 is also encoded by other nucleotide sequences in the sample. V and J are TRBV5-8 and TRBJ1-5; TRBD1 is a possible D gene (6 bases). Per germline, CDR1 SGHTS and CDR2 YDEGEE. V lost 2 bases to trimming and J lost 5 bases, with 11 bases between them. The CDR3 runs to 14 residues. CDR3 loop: CASSFYRDHQPQHF. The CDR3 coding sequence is TGTGCCAGCAGCTTTTACAGGGACCATCAGCCCCAGCATTTT.

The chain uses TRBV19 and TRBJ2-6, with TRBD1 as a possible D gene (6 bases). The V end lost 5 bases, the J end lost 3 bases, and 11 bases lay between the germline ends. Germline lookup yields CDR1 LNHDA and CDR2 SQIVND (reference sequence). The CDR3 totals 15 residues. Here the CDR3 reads CASSWGTLGANVLTF. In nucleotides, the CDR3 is TGTGCCAGTAGTTGGGGGACACTTGGGGCCAACGTCCTGACTTTC.

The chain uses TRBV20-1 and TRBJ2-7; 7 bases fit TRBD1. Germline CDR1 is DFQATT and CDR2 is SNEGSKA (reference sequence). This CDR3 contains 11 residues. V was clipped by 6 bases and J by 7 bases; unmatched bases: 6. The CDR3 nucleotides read TGCAGTGCCACAGGGGTCCGGGAGCAGTACTTC. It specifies CSATGVREQYF.

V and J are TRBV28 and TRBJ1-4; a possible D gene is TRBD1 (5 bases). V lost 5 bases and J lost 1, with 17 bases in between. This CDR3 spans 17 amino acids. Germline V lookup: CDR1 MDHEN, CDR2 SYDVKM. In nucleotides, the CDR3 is TGTGCCAGCAGTGCCTACCGACAGTTTTTAACTAATGAAAAACTGTTTTTT. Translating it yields CASSAYRQFLTNEKLFF. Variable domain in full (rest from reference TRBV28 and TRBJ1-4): DVKVTQSSRYLVKRTGEKVFLECVQDMDHENMFWYRQDPGLGLRLIYFSYDVKMKEKGDIPEGYSVSREKKERFSLILESASTNQTSMYLCASSAYRQFLTNEKLFFGSGTQLSVL.

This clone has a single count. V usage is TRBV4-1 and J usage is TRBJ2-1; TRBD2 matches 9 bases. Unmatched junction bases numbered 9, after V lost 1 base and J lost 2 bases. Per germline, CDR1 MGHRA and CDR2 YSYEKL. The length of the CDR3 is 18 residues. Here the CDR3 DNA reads TGCGCCAGCAGCCAAGCCCCAGGGGTAGCGGGGGCCTACAATGAGCAGTTCTTC. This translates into CASSQAPGVAGAYNEQFF.

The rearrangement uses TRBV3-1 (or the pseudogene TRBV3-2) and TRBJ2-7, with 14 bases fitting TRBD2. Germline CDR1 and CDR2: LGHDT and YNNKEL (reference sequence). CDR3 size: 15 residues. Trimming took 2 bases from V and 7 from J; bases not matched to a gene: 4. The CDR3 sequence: CASSQRGLAGAEQYF. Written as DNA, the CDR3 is TGTGCCAGCAGCCAAAGGGGACTAGCGGGAGCAGAGCAGTACTTC.

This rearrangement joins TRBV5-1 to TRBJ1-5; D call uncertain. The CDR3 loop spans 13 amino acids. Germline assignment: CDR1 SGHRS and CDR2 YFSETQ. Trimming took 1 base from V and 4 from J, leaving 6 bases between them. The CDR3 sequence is CASSLSGNQPQHF. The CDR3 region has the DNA TGCGCCAGCAGCTTGTCGGGGAATCAGCCCCAGCATTTT.

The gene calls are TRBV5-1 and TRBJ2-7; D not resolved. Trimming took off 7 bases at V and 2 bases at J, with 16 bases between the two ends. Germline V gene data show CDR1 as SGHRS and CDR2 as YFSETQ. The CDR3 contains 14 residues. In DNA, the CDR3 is TGCGCCAGCCCTAGTTACTATGCCACCTACGAGCAGTACGTC. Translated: CASPSYYATYEQYV.

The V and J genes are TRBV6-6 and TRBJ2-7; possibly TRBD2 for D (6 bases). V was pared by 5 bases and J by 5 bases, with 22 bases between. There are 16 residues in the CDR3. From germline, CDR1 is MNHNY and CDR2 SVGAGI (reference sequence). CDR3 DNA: TGTGCCAGCAGTCCACCGGGGCGGGGAGGACGTCACGAGCAGTACGTC. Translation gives CASSPPGRGGRHEQYV.

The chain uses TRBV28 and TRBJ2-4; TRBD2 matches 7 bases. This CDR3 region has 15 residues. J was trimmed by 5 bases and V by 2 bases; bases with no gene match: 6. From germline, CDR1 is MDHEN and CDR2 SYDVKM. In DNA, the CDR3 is TGTGCCAGCAGTTTAGGGGGGAGGGCCCAAAACATTCAGTACTTC. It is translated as CASSLGGRAQNIQYF. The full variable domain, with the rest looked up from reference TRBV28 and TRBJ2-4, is DVKVTQSSRYLVKRTGEKVFLECVQDMDHENMFWYRQDPGLGLRLIYFSYDVKMKEKGDIPEGYSVSREKKERFSLILESASTNQTSMYLCASSLGGRAQNIQYFGAGTRLSVL.

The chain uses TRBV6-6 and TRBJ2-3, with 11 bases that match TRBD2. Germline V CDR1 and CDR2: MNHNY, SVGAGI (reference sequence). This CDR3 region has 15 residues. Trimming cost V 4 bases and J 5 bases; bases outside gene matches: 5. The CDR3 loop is CASSSLAGAIDTQYF. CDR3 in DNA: TGTGCCAGCAGTTCACTAGCGGGAGCGATAGATACGCAGTATTTT.

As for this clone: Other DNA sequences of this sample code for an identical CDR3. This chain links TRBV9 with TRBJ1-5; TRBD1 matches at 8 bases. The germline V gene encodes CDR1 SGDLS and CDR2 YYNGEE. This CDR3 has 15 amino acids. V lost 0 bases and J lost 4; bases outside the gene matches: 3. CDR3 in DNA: TGTGCCAGCAGCGTAGGTGGGACAGGAAATCAGCCCCAGCATTTT. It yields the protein CASSVGGTGNQPQHF.

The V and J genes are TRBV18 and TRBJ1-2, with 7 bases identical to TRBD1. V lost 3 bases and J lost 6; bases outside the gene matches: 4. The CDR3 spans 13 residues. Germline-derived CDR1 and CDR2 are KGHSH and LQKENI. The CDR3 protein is CASSPDRVDGYTF. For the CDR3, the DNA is TGTGCCAGCTCACCTGACAGGGTCGATGGCTACACCTTC.

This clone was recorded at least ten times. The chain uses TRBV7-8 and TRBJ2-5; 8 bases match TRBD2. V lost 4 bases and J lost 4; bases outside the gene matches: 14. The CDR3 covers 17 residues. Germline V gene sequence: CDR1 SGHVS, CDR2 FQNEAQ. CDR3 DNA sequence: TGTGCCAGCAGCTCACGCTGGCGGGAGGTCTTTGCAGAGACCCAGTACTTC. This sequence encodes CASSSRWREVFAETQYF. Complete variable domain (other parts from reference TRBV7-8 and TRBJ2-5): GAGVSQSPRYKVAKRGQDVALRCDPISGHVSLFWYQQALGQGPEFLTYFQNEAQLDKSGLPSDRFFAERPEGSVSTLKIQRTQQEDSAVYLCASSSRWREVFAETQYFGPGTRLLVL.

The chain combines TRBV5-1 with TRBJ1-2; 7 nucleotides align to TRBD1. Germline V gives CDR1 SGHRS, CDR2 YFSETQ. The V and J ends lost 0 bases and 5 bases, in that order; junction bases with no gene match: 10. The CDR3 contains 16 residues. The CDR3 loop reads CASSLAGNRGSYGYTF. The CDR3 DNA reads TGCGCCAGCAGCTTGGCGGGGAACAGGGGCTCTTATGGCTACACCTTC.

CDR3 nucleotide sequence: TGTGCCAGCAGTTTAGACACCTACTCTGGAAACACCATATATTTT. Encoded protein: CASSLDTYSGNTIYF. This rearrangement joins TRBV28 to TRBJ1-3; D gene ambiguous. Germline CDR1 and CDR2: MDHEN and SYDVKM. This CDR3 has 15 residues. With 2 bases removed from V and 0 bases from J, the gap between germline ends came to 8 bases.

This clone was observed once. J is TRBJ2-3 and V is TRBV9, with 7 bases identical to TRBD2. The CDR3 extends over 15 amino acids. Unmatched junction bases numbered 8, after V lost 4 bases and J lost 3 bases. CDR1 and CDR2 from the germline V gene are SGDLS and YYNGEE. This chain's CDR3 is CASSPRTSPTDTQYF. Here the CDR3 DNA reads TGTGCCAGCAGCCCCCGGACTAGTCCAACAGATACGCAGTATTTT. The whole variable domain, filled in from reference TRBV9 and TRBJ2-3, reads DSGVTQTPKHLITATGQRVTLRCSPRSGDLSVYWYQQSLDQGLQFLIQYYNGEERAKGNILERFSAQQFPDLHSELNLSSLELGDSALYFCASSPRTSPTDTQYFGPGTRLTVL.